These 18 T cell receptor beta chains originate from one sample sequenced in a study of T-cell memory formation after mild COVID-19. Each CDR3 protein gets one entry after TCRdb re-called the 5' RACE reads with MiXCR. The sample includes around 200,000 distinct CDR3 sequences, roughly 10% seen only once; the top ten take roughly 3%. What was sequenced was PBMCs or a T cell subset sorted from them (not recorded which). These receptors were collected from a man younger than 35 who had mild COVID-19 (a few samples of this study predate the infection). Cell type and time point are not known.

The sample holds a few counts of this clonotype. This rearrangement joins TRBV12-3 or TRBV12-4 to TRBJ2-7; TRBD2 matches at 10 bases. The V and J ends lost 4 bases and 4 bases, in that order; junction bases with no gene match: 7. The CDR3 spans 15 residues. The CDR3 nucleotides read TGTGCCAGCAGTTCCAGCCCTAGCGGGGGATACGAGCAGTACTTC. Protein sequence: CASSSSPSGGYEQYF.

This clonotype was detected only a few times. The rearrangement joins TRBV7-2 to TRBJ1-3; D ambiguous. Trimming removed 0 bases from V and 0 bases from J, with 9 bases in between. The germline CDR1 and CDR2 sequences are SGHTA and FQGNSA. The CDR3 runs 16 residues. The CDR3 DNA reads TGTGCCAGCAGCTTAGCGACCCCCCTCTCTGGAAACACCATATATTTT. Translation gives CASSLATPLSGNTIYF.

This clonotype was counted ten times or more. The rearrangement uses TRBV5-1 and TRBJ1-5, with 8 bases aligning to TRBD1. CDR1 is SGHRS and CDR2 is YFSETQ in the germline V gene. V shed 4 bases and J 3 bases; nucleotides not matched to a gene: 3. There are 14 residues in the CDR3. The CDR3 sequence: CASSLTGANQPQHF. CDR3 nucleotide sequence: TGCGCCAGCAGCCTGACAGGGGCCAATCAGCCCCAGCATTTT.

This clonotype has a handful of counts. The chain has TRBV7-2 and TRBJ2-1; the D gene is possibly TRBD2 (5 bases). This CDR3 comprises 16 residues. Trimming removed 3 bases from V and 8 bases from J, with 20 bases in between. Germline assignment: CDR1 SGHTA and CDR2 FQGNSA. Here the CDR3 DNA reads TGTGCCAGCAGCTTGGGAGCACTAGTTGTTGGTGATGAGCAGTTCTTC. It yields the protein CASSLGALVVGDEQFF.

The chain employs TRBV6-2 or TRBV6-3 and TRBJ2-7, with 7 bases that match TRBD2. The J segment lost 5 bases and the V segment lost 5 bases, leaving 6 bases of the junction unmatched. From germline, CDR1 is MNHEY and CDR2 SVGEGT. The length of the CDR3 is 13 residues. The CDR3 sequence is CASSGGGRHEQYF. The CDR3 nucleotides read TGTGCCAGCAGTGGCGGGGGACGGCACGAGCAGTACTTC.

This clonotype was picked up a small number of times. The chain links TRBV12-3 or TRBV12-4 to TRBJ2-4; D could derive from TRBD1 or TRBD2 (5 bases each). V was cut by 4 bases and J by 0 bases, with 13 bases left in between. The CDR3 runs to 16 residues. The DNA for the CDR3 is TGTGCCAGCAGTTATCGGGGCGACCTAGCCAAAAACATTCAGTACTTC. It encodes CASSYRGDLAKNIQYF.

The rearrangement uses TRBV3-1 and TRBJ1-5, with 7 bases that match TRBD1. This CDR3 comprises 13 residues. Germline lookup yields CDR1 LGHDT and CDR2 YNNKEL (reference sequence). V was clipped by 1 base and J by 9 bases; unmatched bases: 3. CDR3 sequence (DNA): TGTGCCAGCAGCCAAGGGGACAGCGGGCCCCAGCATTTT. This gives the protein CASSQGDSGPQHF.

This clonotype has just a few counts. CDR3 in amino acids: CASSLASGANTGELFF. In nucleotides, the CDR3 is TGCGCCAGCAGCTTGGCAAGCGGGGCGAACACCGGGGAGCTGTTTTTT. This chain joins TRBV5-1 and TRBJ2-2; TRBD2 matches at 7 bases. This CDR3 has 16 residues. The germline V gene encodes CDR1 SGHRS and CDR2 YFSETQ. V lost 0 bases to trimming and J lost 0 bases; unmatched junction nucleotides: 2.

This clonotype was observed a handful of times. The CDR3 DNA sequence: TGTGCCTCCACCAGGGGGGCTGGGACAGATACGCAGTATTTT. It encodes CASTRGAGTDTQYF. The chain joins TRBV6-1 to TRBJ2-3, with D possibly TRBD1 on 7 matching bases. The V gene lost 11 bases and the J gene lost 3 bases, with 18 bases spanning the gap. This CDR3 is built from 14 residues. Germline V CDR1 and CDR2: MNHNS, SASEGT.

J is TRBJ2-3 and V is TRBV2, with 9 bases identical to TRBD2. The V and J ends lost 4 bases and 1 base, in that order; junction bases with no gene match: 3. The CDR3 length is 15 residues. Germline CDR1 SNHLY, CDR2 FYNNEI. CDR3 coding DNA: TGTGCCAGCAGTGTTAAGCGGGGGGGCACAGATACGCAGTATTTT. Translation gives CASSVKRGGTDTQYF.

The chain employs TRBV5-1 and TRBJ2-2; 10 bases are shared with TRBD1. Germline V gene lookup returns CDR1 SGHRS and CDR2 YFSETQ. J gave up 3 bases and V 3 bases, and 2 bases lay outside the gene matches. This CDR3 region has 15 residues. CDR3 loop: CASSSGQGYTGELFF. CDR3 nucleotide sequence: TGCGCCAGCAGCTCGGGACAGGGGTACACCGGGGAGCTGTTTTTT.

The CDR3 loop is CASSVGWTSNEQFF. The DNA of the CDR3 is TGTGCCAGCAGCGTAGGATGGACTAGCAATGAGCAGTTCTTC. The V gene is TRBV9, the J gene TRBJ2-1; the match to TRBD2 covers 7 bases. The J segment lost 6 bases and the V segment lost 0 bases, leaving 3 bases of the junction unmatched. CDR3 length: 14 residues. The germline CDR1 and CDR2 sequences are SGDLS and YYNGEE.

In its sample, this clonotype was seen many times. V gene TRBV5-1 combines with J gene TRBJ1-2; D is perhaps TRBD1 (5 bases). The germline CDR1 and CDR2 sequences are SGHRS and YFSETQ. V lost 0 bases, J lost 8 bases, and 14 bases lay in between. This CDR3 region has 14 residues. Here the CDR3 reads CASSLGTPEGGYTF. In DNA, the CDR3 is TGCGCCAGCAGCTTGGGGACCCCCGAGGGGGGCTACACCTTC.

This clonotype was detected only a few times. The rearrangement links TRBV14 to TRBJ2-2; no reliable D call. CDR3 length: 14 residues. Per the germline V gene, CDR1 is SGHDN and CDR2 is FVKESK. Between the trimmed V and J ends, which lost 4 bases and 2 bases, there was a span of 8 bases. DNA for the CDR3: TGTGCCAGCAGCCGACTCCTAAACACCGGGGAGCTGTTTTTT. Amino acid sequence: CASSRLLNTGELFF.

This clonotype was counted only a few times. The CDR3 region has the DNA TGCAGTGCTAGAGATGGGGGTTATACCGGGGAGCTGTTTTTT. This sequence encodes CSARDGGYTGELFF. The chain joins TRBV20-1 to TRBJ2-2; possibly TRBD1 or TRBD2 for D (5 bases each). CDR3 length: 14 residues. Germline CDR1 is DFQATT and CDR2 is SNEGSKA (reference sequence). Between the trimmed V and J ends, which lost 0 bases and 5 bases, there was a span of 10 bases.

The rearrangement uses TRBV10-3 and TRBJ2-3; 11 bases line up with TRBD2. In germline, CDR1 is ENHRY, CDR2 SYGVKD. The CDR3 has 15 amino acids. Trimming cost V 4 bases and J 5 bases; bases outside gene matches: 5. This CDR3 is CAISAASGGIDTQYF. The CDR3 DNA reads TGTGCCATCAGTGCGGCTAGCGGGGGGATAGATACGCAGTATTTT.

The chain uses TRBV5-1 and TRBJ2-3; D perhaps matches TRBD1 (6 bases). Looked up from germline, CDR1 is SGHRS and CDR2 is YFSETQ. CDR3 length: 14 amino acids. V lost 4 bases and J 6 bases, leaving 15 bases between the germline ends. The CDR3 DNA reads as TGCGCCAGCAGCCTGTGGGGGCCAGGGGATACGCAGTATTTT. Protein product: CASSLWGPGDTQYF.

The sample holds a few counts of this clonotype. The J gene is TRBJ2-5, the V gene TRBV25-1; D may correspond to TRBD1 or TRBD2 (7 bases each). The germline V and J ends were trimmed by 0 bases and 1 base, with 18 bases remaining between them. This CDR3 has 18 residues. Germline lookup yields CDR1 MGHDK and CDR2 SYGVNS. In DNA form, the CDR3 reads TGTGCCAGCAGTGAATATCAGGGGGGAAGCGGGGCCCAAGAGACCCAGTACTTC. This sequence encodes CASSEYQGGSGAQETQYF.